This T cell receptor (beta chain) was sequenced during a study of Graves' ophthalmopathy and Graves' hyperthyroidism. Study information: Hyperthyroidism showing no ophthalmopathy within 18 months of follow-up was stable.

The study, taken as a whole, reports: Sensitivity reached 85% to 90% and specificity approximately 81% for a 13-signature model separating ophthalmopathy from stable hyperthyroidism. In blood, most expanded thyroid clonotypes above 0.001 frequency were also detected.

This clonotype has just a few counts. Its specificity is not known. Scientists amplified the TCR beta CDR3 regions from RNA transcripts. RT-PCR in the first round used HTBI primers; a second-round multiplex PCR followed. TCRdb itself ran the multiplex PCR reads through MiXCR, one entry per CDR3 protein. The data show 450,000 to 600,000 distinct CDR3 sequences, with approximately 37% seen just once and over 3.5% held by the top ten. Among the hyperthyroidism patients, all were newly diagnosed, aged 18 to 65, with under 2 months' duration. This CDR3 spans 12 amino acids. CDR1 is GTSNPN, CDR2 SVGIG, per germline (reference sequence). V lost 2 bases and J lost 1, with 0 bases in between.

V usage is TRBV30 and J usage is TRBJ2-6, with unresolved D. The material sequenced was peripheral blood or thyroid tissue (not recorded which). The origin of this receptor is an adult man with Graves' hyperthyroidism. The chain's CDR3 is CAWSSGANVLTF. CDR3 coding DNA: TGTGCCTGGAGTTCTGGGGCCAACGTCCTGACTTTC.